This TCR beta chain originates from a study of shared clonotypes between healthy human individuals. Germline assignment: CDR1 SGHTA and CDR2 FQGTGA. The CDR3 length is 14 residues. V dropped 1 base and J dropped 4 bases, with 7 bases sitting between them. The table came from immunoSEQ multiplex PCR; TCRdb's copy has only in-frame clones and leaves some out. The table shows about 1.1 million clones, with 77% occurring only once. This chain uses TRBV7-3 with TRBJ2-2; no firm D call. Sequenced material: memory CD4+ T cells from PBMCs. Stated subset: CD45RA-negative fraction. This sequence originates from a man younger than 35 in good health. Some clones in this sample may be carry-over from other donors' samples. CDR3 nucleotide sequence: TGTGCCAGCAGCTTAATAAGCTCCACCGGGGAGCTGTTTTTT. It encodes CASSLISSTGELFF. The complete variable domain, with remaining parts taken from reference TRBV7-3 and TRBJ2-2, reads GAGVSQTPSNKVTEKGKYVELRCDPISGHTALYWYRQSLGQGPEFLIYFQGTGAADDSGLPNDRFFAVRPEGSVSTLKIQRTERGDSAVYLCASSLISSTGELFFGEGSRLTVL.